These 17 T cell receptor beta chains originate from one sample sequenced in a study of molecular identifiers for immune sequencing clone quantification. TCRdb recomputed calls from the PCR reads with MiXCR, one row per CDR3 protein. Of tens of thousands of distinct CDR3 sequences listed, more than 20% are singletons. Sequenced material: naive CD8+ T cells from blood, with Jurkat cell RNA spiked in. Indicated subset: FACS-sorted CD8+CD4-CCR7+CD45RA+ naive T cells. These receptors all stem from a human donor in good health. Some libraries in this study had Jurkat cell RNA spiked in.

This clonotype was recorded many times. V and J are TRBV15 and TRBJ2-3; D may be TRBD1 or TRBD2 (5 bases each). Germline CDR1 is LNHNV and CDR2 is YYDKDF (reference sequence). This CDR3 has 16 residues. V was clipped by 6 bases and J by 3 bases, with 19 bases between them. The CDR3 loop is CATSTGGRLSTDTQYF. The DNA of the CDR3 is TGTGCCACCAGTACTGGGGGAAGGCTTTCAACAGATACGCAGTATTTT.

This clonotype came up many times. The chain has TRBV28 and TRBJ1-1, with D unclear. The germline gives CDR1 MDHEN, CDR2 SYDVKM. The CDR3 covers 15 residues. Between the trimmed V and J ends, which lost 0 bases and 3 bases, there was a span of 11 bases. As DNA, the CDR3 is TGTGCCAGCAGTTTATGGGCAGCTCCTTACACTGAAGCTTTCTTT. Its translation is CASSLWAAPYTEAFF.

A few counts support this clonotype. This may be a read error, as it is one base from a much larger clone. The chain has TRBV4-1 and TRBJ2-3; D unresolved. This CDR3 is built from 14 residues. The V gene's germline CDR1 is MGHRA and CDR2 YSYEKL. Trimming cost V 4 bases and J 0 bases, with 8 bases left between them. The CDR3 DNA reads as TGCGCCAGCAGCCGAAGGGCTAGCACAGATACGCAGTATTTT. It yields the protein CASSRRASTDTQYF.

This clonotype was counted ten times or more. V usage is TRBV2 and J usage is TRBJ2-1; no firm D call. Per germline, CDR1 SNHLY and CDR2 FYNNEI. V was shortened by 0 bases and J by 9 bases, with 21 bases between the two germline ends. The CDR3 runs to 17 residues. CDR3 coding DNA: TGTGCCAGCAGTGAAGCGCTTGTGGGGTCCAACGCAGGTGAGCAGTTCTTC. It specifies CASSEALVGSNAGEQFF.

This chain joins TRBV30 and TRBJ1-2; no definite D call. The CDR3 has 13 amino acids. V dropped 3 bases and J dropped 3 bases, with 11 bases sitting between them. CDR1 GTSNPN and CDR2 SVGIG come from the germline V gene (reference sequence). The DNA of the CDR3 is TGTGCCTGGAGACAACTGGAAGACTATGGCTACACCTTC. As protein: CAWRQLEDYGYTF.

The table lists this clonotype with many counts. The V and J genes are TRBV30 and TRBJ1-1, with D perhaps matching TRBD1 (5 bases). Germline V gene sequence: CDR1 GTSNPN, CDR2 SVGIG (reference sequence). Trimming cost V 5 bases and J 5 bases, with 18 bases left between them. The CDR3 consists of 14 residues. This CDR3 is CAWGPGPKGTEAFF. The DNA for the CDR3 is TGTGCCTGGGGGCCGGGACCCAAGGGAACTGAAGCTTTCTTT.

This clonotype was recorded many times. The chain uses TRBV14 and TRBJ2-1, with D possibly matching TRBD2 (5 bases). The CDR3 is 13 residues long. V lost 1 base to trimming and J lost 10 bases, with 11 bases between them. Germline lookup yields CDR1 SGHDN and CDR2 FVKESK. In nucleotides, the CDR3 is TGTGCCAGCAGCCAAGGGACTGGTTTGGAGCAGTTCTTC. Protein product: CASSQGTGLEQFF.

Regarding this clonotype: One junction end does not reproduce the germline sequence, and a read error may be involved. V gene TRBV4-1 combines with J gene TRBJ2-7, with D hard to call. The CDR3 has 13 amino acids. Germline V gives CDR1 MGHRA, CDR2 YSYEKL. In DNA, the CDR3 is TGCGCCCGCAGTTGGGGTGCCGCCTACGCGCAGTACTTC. It yields the protein CARSWGAAYAQYF.

This clonotype was recorded a few times. The gene calls are TRBV20-1 and TRBJ2-1, with unresolved D. The V end lost 0 bases, the J end lost 8 bases, and 14 bases lay between the germline ends. The CDR3 sequence is 14 residues long. CDR1 is DFQATT and CDR2 is SNEGSKA in the germline V gene (reference sequence). CDR3: CSAREDQGLDEQFF. The CDR3 DNA reads as TGCAGTGCTAGAGAAGACCAAGGGTTGGATGAGCAGTTCTTC.

This clonotype was seen ten or more times. The gene calls are TRBV25-1 and TRBJ2-2; D is possibly TRBD1 (6 bases). Germline CDR1 is MGHDK and CDR2 is SYGVNS. V was shortened by 4 bases and J by 0 bases, with 15 bases between the two germline ends. CDR3 length: 17 amino acids. The CDR3, as DNA: TGTGCCAGCAGTGCGGATTCTGGGACACCGAACACCGGGGAGCTGTTTTTT. It yields the protein CASSADSGTPNTGELFF.

In its sample, this clonotype was seen many times. This chain links TRBV7-6 with TRBJ2-7, with TRBD1 matching over 9 bases. This CDR3 has 18 residues. From germline, CDR1 is SGHVS and CDR2 FNYEAQ. Trimming cost V 2 bases and J 2 bases; bases outside gene matches: 13. CDR3 sequence reads: CASSLKYGRDRVPYEQYF. CDR3 coding DNA: TGTGCCAGCAGCTTAAAATATGGCCGGGACAGGGTGCCCTACGAGCAGTACTTC.

This clonotype was counted many times. The chain employs TRBV3-1 and TRBJ2-3; 16 bases line up with TRBD2. Trimming took 4 bases from V and 5 from J; bases not matched to a gene: 9. In germline, CDR1 is LGHDT, CDR2 YNNKEL (reference sequence). The CDR3 is 18 amino acids. As DNA, the CDR3 is TGTGCCAGCAGCCCGGGACTAGCGGGAGGGCCGGTAGAAGATACGCAGTATTTT. This gives the protein CASSPGLAGGPVEDTQYF.

This sequence joins TRBV18 and TRBJ2-3, with D perhaps matching TRBD1 (6 bases). Germline V lookup: CDR1 KGHSH, CDR2 LQKENI. CDR3 length: 16 residues. V lost 3 bases to trimming and J lost 2 bases, with 15 bases between them. The CDR3 DNA is TGTGCCAGCTCACCGAGCGACAGGCCCATCACAGATACGCAGTATTTT. Translating gives CASSPSDRPITDTQYF.

Comment on this clonotype: A much larger clone differs by one base, so this may be a read error. This chain links TRBV5-8 with TRBJ2-7; no reliable D call. CDR1 and CDR2 from the germline V gene are SGHTS and YDEGEE. The CDR3 contains 13 residues. The ends were cut back, 3 bases at V and 1 base at J, with 8 bases in the middle. The CDR3: CASSWSSSYEQYF. The DNA for the CDR3 is TGTGCCAGCAGCTGGTCGAGTTCCTACGAGCAGTACTTC.

A word on this clonotype: Sequence at one end of the junction differs from germline and may be a read error. The chain joins TRBV11-2 to TRBJ2-6; TRBD1 is a possible D gene (5 bases). The CDR3 sequence is 18 residues long. Germline CDR1 SGHAT, CDR2 FQNNGV. The DNA for the CDR3 is TGTGCCGGCAGCTCGGCAGGACAATGGATTTTTGGGGCCAACGTCCTGACTTTC. Translation: CAGSSAGQWIFGANVLTF.

This clonotype showed up many times. This sequence joins TRBV9 and TRBJ2-5, with TRBD1 identical over 8 bases. CDR1 is SGDLS and CDR2 is YYNGEE in the germline V gene. There are 14 residues in the CDR3. J lost 5 bases, V lost 2 bases, and 5 bases had no gene match. DNA for the CDR3: TGTGCCAGCAGCGTTTCAGGGGGCGTCGAGACCCAGTACTTC. Encoded protein: CASSVSGGVETQYF.

This clonotype was found many times. The chain uses TRBV9 and TRBJ2-5, with 7 bases that match TRBD2. This CDR3 contains 14 residues. Germline V lookup: CDR1 SGDLS, CDR2 YYNGEE. The V and J ends lost 4 bases and 4 bases, in that order; junction bases with no gene match: 7. The CDR3 bases are TGTGCCAGCAGCCCCGGCGGGAGCGGAGAGACCCAGTACTTC. Translating gives CASSPGGSGETQYF.